These T cell receptor beta chains were read from a single sample in a study of blood T cell repertoires in COVID-19. Clones were sequenced by immunoSEQ multiplex PCR, and TCRdb holds only the in-frame ones, with some missing. This table has roughly 160,000 clones, roughly 84% appearing once. Specimen: peripheral blood. The receptors were gathered from a man aged 35-49 years with acute or convalescent COVID-19. CDR3s include the opening cysteine and the closing phenylalanine or tryptophan. A D gene is named only where the DNA matches it firmly. The listing skips clone size in some rows; elsewhere it reads once, few, many or a size class.

v_call	clone_size	d_call	j_call	cdr3_nt	cdr3_aa
TRBV9	once	NA	TRBJ2-1	TGTGCCAGCAGCGTAGCGGGATTGCGGGTATACAATGAGCAGTTCTTC	CASSVAGLRVYNEQFF
TRBV7-2	once	TRBD2	TRBJ2-1	TGTGCCAGCCGGCTAGCGGGGTACAATGAGCAGTTCTTC	CASRLAGYNEQFF
TRBV9	NA	TRBD1	TRBJ1-5	TGTGCCAGCAGCACGACGACAGGGCCCAATCAGCCCCAGCATTTT	CASSTTTGPNQPQHF
TRBV5-6	NA	NA	TRBJ1-1	TGTGCCAGCAGCTCAACAGGGTTGTTGGTCTCGGACACTGAAGCTTTCTTT	CASSSTGLLVSDTEAFF
TRBV9	NA	NA	TRBJ1-5	TGTGCCAGCAGCGTAGACTCTAGCAATCAGCCCCAGCATTTT	CASSVDSSNQPQHF
TRBV7-9	NA	NA	TRBJ1-2	TGTGCCAGCAGCTCGGACATTGCTTTCTATGGCTACACCTTC	CASSSDIAFYGYTF
TRBV2	once	TRBD2	TRBJ2-1	TGTGCCAGCAGTGAAAACGGGGGGGAGCAGTTCTTC	CASSENGGEQFF
TRBV9	NA	NA	TRBJ2-1	TGTGCCAGCAGCTCCCGATCGGATGAGCAGTTCTTC	CASSSRSDEQFF
TRBV5-4	NA	TRBD1	TRBJ1-6	TGTGCCAGCAGCTTTAGGACAGGGGGCAATTCACCCCTCCACTTT	CASSFRTGGNSPLHF
TRBV30	NA	NA	TRBJ2-7	TGTGCCTGGAGGTCCGGCAGGGGGAGGTCCTACGAGCAGTACTTC	CAWRSGRGRSYEQYF
TRBV5-5	NA	NA	TRBJ1-1	TGTGCCAGCAGCCCGGAGTGGGAGGCCACTGAAGCTTTCTTT	CASSPEWEATEAFF
TRBV2	once	NA	TRBJ1-1	TGTGCCAGCGCAATCAGGGGGAACACTGAAGCTTTCTTT	CASAIRGNTEAFF
TRBV19	NA	NA	TRBJ1-1	TGTGCCAGTAGTAGCCAGGTGAACACTGAAGCTTTCTTT	CASSSQVNTEAFF
TRBV6-2/TRBV6-3	NA	TRBD1	TRBJ1-1	TGTGCCAGCAGCCAGACAGGGGTCAGCACTGAAGCTTTCTTT	CASSQTGVSTEAFF
TRBV7-2	NA	NA	TRBJ1-6	TGTGCCAGCAGCTTAGTTGGCGGGGGGCGGTCCTATAATTCACCCCTCCACTTT	CASSLVGGGRSYNSPLHF
TRBV5-6	NA	NA	TRBJ2-1	TGTGCCAGCAGCTTGGTCACTTTCCAAATAACCAATGAGCAGTTCTTC	CASSLVTFQITNEQFF
TRBV10-2	NA	TRBD2	TRBJ2-7	TGCGCCAGCAGCGGGACTACCCCCCGACACCCCTACGAGCAGTACTTC	CASSGTTPRHPYEQYF
TRBV19	NA	NA	TRBJ1-1	TGTGCCAGTAGTATTGGGCAGCTTAACACTGAAGCTTTCTTT	CASSIGQLNTEAFF
TRBV5-1	once	TRBD1	TRBJ1-2	TGCGCCAGCAGCGTTGACAGGGGAAACGGAGGCTACACCTTC	CASSVDRGNGGYTF
TRBV28	NA	NA	TRBJ1-5	TGTGCCAGCAGTTTACCCGGGGAAGAACAGCCCCAGCATTTT	CASSLPGEEQPQHF
TRBV24-1	few	TRBD1	TRBJ2-2	TGTGCCACCAGTGTAGCCGGGACAGACAACACCGGGGAGCTGTTTTTT	CATSVAGTDNTGELFF
TRBV30	NA	NA	TRBJ2-2	TGTGCCTGGGGGACATCCACCGGGGAGCTGTTTTTT	CAWGTSTGELFF
TRBV5-4	NA	NA	TRBJ2-5	TGTGCCAGCAGCTTGGGGCCCGACCAAGAGACCCAGTACTTC	CASSLGPDQETQYF